The sequence of this T cell receptor (beta chain) was determined in a study of blood T cell repertoires in COVID-19. Looking at the study overall: From the United States, Italy and Spain came samples of acute and convalescent COVID-19.

Per the authors' pipeline: Nucleated cell number was recorded as an estimate derived from reference gene primer amplification. Only in-frame clones appear in the TCRdb table, and some are missing; sequencing was by immunoSEQ multiplex PCR. The DNA was the basis for D and trimming; V, J and clone size are from that table. The data contain tens of thousands of clones, roughly 90% of them singletons. V shed 5 bases and J shed 11 bases, with 15 bases lying between them. Looked up from germline, CDR1 is DFQATT and CDR2 is SNEGSKA (reference sequence). The CDR3 is 11 residues long. This rearrangement joins TRBV20-1 to TRBJ1-1; D perhaps matches TRBD1 (6 bases). Sequenced input: peripheral blood. The sequence was obtained from a man aged 50-59 years with acute or convalescent COVID-19. In DNA, the CDR3 is TGCAGTGCTGTGGGGACATTGGTGGCTTTCTTT. Translation gives CSAVGTLVAFF.